This TCR beta chain was sequenced during a study of blood T cell repertoires in COVID-19. The CDR3 totals 19 residues. The germline V gene encodes CDR1 MDHEN and CDR2 SYDVKM. Losses at the gene ends were 10 bases for V and 2 bases for J; bases not matched to a gene: 23. Original processing methods: The assay estimated nucleated cells by amplifying reference gene primers. Generated by immunoSEQ multiplex PCR, the TCRdb table keeps only in-frame clones and is missing some. The V and J calls and the clone size are those of that table, but D and trimming were determined from the DNA. The sample includes 95,000 to 150,000 clones, around 88% seen only once; the top ten take around 0.81%. This clone has a handful of counts.

The receptor was isolated from a woman between 45 and 60 years old with active or convalescent COVID-19. The V and J genes are TRBV28 and TRBJ1-5; 7 bases are a match to TRBD1. Input material: peripheral blood. In DNA form, the CDR3 reads TGTGCCATAGCATATCTCCCCGGTCAGGGGGGCTGGGGCAATCAGCCCCAGCATTTT. It specifies CAIAYLPGQGGWGNQPQHF.